This TCR beta chain is from a study of blood T cell repertoires in COVID-19. About the study: Sites in the United States, Italy and Spain provided acute and convalescent COVID-19 samples. Sample material is recorded as cDNA or gDNA derived from T cells, B-cell-depleted T cells, or PBMCs.

Original handling: Amplification with reference gene primers provided the estimates of nucleated cell counts. The assay was immunoSEQ multiplex PCR, and TCRdb's table has in-frame clones only and misses some. That table is the source of V, J and clone size, and D and trimming were worked out from the DNA. The sample lists a few hundred thousand clones; roughly 80% were seen once. CDR1 SNHLY and CDR2 FYNNEI come from the germline V gene. Trimming shortened V by 6 bases and J by 0 bases, and 11 bases separated the two germline ends. This CDR3 spans 14 amino acids. The chain carries TRBV2 and TRBJ1-1, with TRBD1 as a possible D gene (6 bases). This TCR was recovered from a woman younger than 30 with acute or convalescent COVID-19. The specimen sequenced was peripheral blood. CDR3 bases: TGTGCCAGCAGGTGGGACACCTTGAACACTGAAGCTTTCTTT. This translates into CASRWDTLNTEAFF.